One sample yielded the 20 T cell receptor beta chains listed below, sequenced in a study of CD8 T cells in Susac syndrome. The RNA input was about 0.5 to 1 ug, and it was reverse transcribed with random hexamers. MiXCR was run by TCRdb on the immunoSEQ multiplex PCR reads, yielding one entry per CDR3 protein. The data show 200,000 or so distinct CDR3 sequences, 92% seen once. Sequencing input: CD8+ T cells from PBMCs. All receptors derive from a human donor with multiple sclerosis.

This clonotype appeared a few times. The V gene is TRBV6-1, the J gene TRBJ2-3; possibly TRBD2 for D (6 bases). V dropped 4 bases and J dropped 4 bases, with 12 bases sitting between them. The V gene's germline CDR1 is MNHNS and CDR2 SASEGT. The CDR3 consists of 14 residues. This chain's CDR3 is CASSVPTGADTQYF. CDR3 coding DNA: TGTGCCAGCAGTGTACCAACGGGGGCAGATACGCAGTATTTT.

V usage is TRBV6-5 and J usage is TRBJ2-3; D possibly corresponds to TRBD1 (6 bases). Germline V gene data show CDR1 as MNHEY and CDR2 as SVGAGI. The CDR3 totals 13 residues. The V gene lost 5 bases and the J gene lost 3 bases, with 9 bases spanning the gap. The CDR3 protein is CASSPTGTDTQYF. As DNA, the CDR3 is TGTGCCAGCAGTCCAACAGGGACAGATACGCAGTATTTT.

The V gene is TRBV20-1, the J gene TRBJ1-1; D not certain. Looked up from germline, CDR1 is DFQATT and CDR2 is SNEGSKA (reference sequence). The CDR3 length is 16 residues. V was pared by 3 bases and J by 0 bases, with 17 bases between. The CDR3 is CSASERKYIMNTEAFF. As DNA, the CDR3 is TGCAGTGCTAGTGAAAGAAAGTACATCATGAACACTGAAGCTTTCTTT.

This clonotype turned up a few times. The genes are TRBV7-9 and TRBJ2-5, with D perhaps given as TRBD1 or TRBD2 (5 bases each). V gave up 0 bases and J gave up 1 base, with 6 bases separating them. CDR1 is SEHNR and CDR2 is FQNEAQ in the germline V gene (reference sequence). The CDR3 covers 14 residues. The CDR3 nucleotides are TGTGCCAGCAGCTTAGCGGGGACCCAAGAGACCCAGTACTTC. Translated: CASSLAGTQETQYF.

The rearrangement links TRBV5-6 to TRBJ2-3; D is undetermined. The V and J ends lost 4 bases and 2 bases respectively, with 11 bases between them. This CDR3 is 14 amino acids long. Germline assignment: CDR1 SGHDT and CDR2 YYEEEE. The CDR3 sequence is CASSPPAPTDTQYF. The CDR3 nucleotides read TGTGCCAGCAGCCCCCCGGCACCCACAGATACGCAGTATTTT.

This clonotype has just a few counts. The rearrangement joins TRBV23-1 to TRBJ2-1, with D unresolved. TRBV23-1 is noted as an ORF with a role that remains uncertain. The CDR3 is made up of 16 amino acids. Trimming took 0 bases from V and 4 from J, leaving 13 bases between them. Here the CDR3 reads CASSQSAARNYNEQFF. CDR3 in DNA: TGCGCCAGCAGTCAATCGGCGGCGCGGAATTACAATGAGCAGTTCTTC.

The genes are TRBV12-3 or TRBV12-4 and TRBJ2-5, with 8 bases matching TRBD1. The ends lost 7 bases at V and 4 bases at J; junction bases unmatched: 11. The CDR3 runs 15 residues. The CDR3 bases are TGTGCCAGCAATCGACAGGGGACCCCACGAGAGACCCAGTACTTC. It is translated as CASNRQGTPRETQYF.

This chain joins TRBV4-3 and TRBJ1-1; no definite D call. Deletions cut 4 bases from V and 0 bases from J, with 12 bases between. Germline CDR1 is LGHNA and CDR2 is YSLEER. The CDR3 has 15 residues. CDR3 region: CASSLEVRMNTEAFF. Written as DNA, the CDR3 is TGCGCCAGCAGCCTAGAAGTTCGGATGAACACTGAAGCTTTCTTT.

The rearrangement uses TRBV7-9 and TRBJ1-5, with D unresolved. The germline CDR1 and CDR2 sequences are SEHNR and FQNEAQ (reference sequence). With 4 bases removed from V and 0 bases from J, the gap between germline ends came to 7 bases. The CDR3 contains 14 residues. CDR3 in amino acids: CASSSTDSNQPQHF. DNA for the CDR3: TGTGCCAGCAGCTCGACGGATAGCAATCAGCCCCAGCATTTT.

The chain uses TRBV12-3 or TRBV12-4 and TRBJ2-7, with TRBD2 matching over 10 bases. The CDR3 consists of 15 residues. J was trimmed by 4 bases and V by 6 bases; bases with no gene match: 9. The CDR3 sequence: CASSSSSGGGYEQYF. The CDR3 DNA is TGTGCCAGCAGCAGTTCCAGCGGGGGGGGGTACGAGCAGTACTTC.

V gene TRBV7-8 combines with J gene TRBJ2-1; 10 bases match TRBD2. The CDR3 runs to 17 residues. The V and J ends lost 4 bases and 7 bases, in that order; junction bases with no gene match: 13. Germline V gene lookup returns CDR1 SGHVS and CDR2 FQNEAQ. CDR3 DNA: TGTGCCAGCAGCTGGGGCTTAGCGGGAGGCCCAGGGAATGAGCAGTTCTTC. Translated: CASSWGLAGGPGNEQFF.

This chain uses TRBV13 with TRBJ2-5; D tentatively fits TRBD1 or TRBD2 (6 bases each). V lost 5 bases to trimming and J lost 7 bases, with 20 bases between them. The germline V gene encodes CDR1 PRHDT and CDR2 FYEKMQ (reference sequence). This CDR3 contains 15 residues. DNA for the CDR3: TGTGCCAGCAGCGAGGGGGGCGGGGTTGTGCGGACCCAGTACTTC. Translation gives CASSEGGGVVRTQYF.

The genes are TRBV6-5 and TRBJ2-7; D might be TRBD1 (5 bases). This CDR3 region has 16 residues. Germline CDR1 is MNHEY and CDR2 is SVGAGI. V lost 0 bases to trimming and J lost 4 bases, with 16 bases between them. The CDR3: CASSYSIDSSLYEQYF. CDR3 nucleotides: TGTGCCAGCAGTTACTCGATCGACAGTTCCCTTTACGAGCAGTACTTC.

This chain connects TRBV7-8 to TRBJ2-7, with D perhaps being TRBD1 or TRBD2 (5 bases each). Germline loops: CDR1 SGHVS, CDR2 FQNEAQ. The CDR3 totals 16 residues. Trimming removed 5 bases at V and 0 bases at J, with 17 bases between. This chain's CDR3 is CASSPVGTYSSYEQYF. The DNA of the CDR3 is TGTGCCAGCAGCCCAGTAGGGACCTACAGCTCCTACGAGCAGTACTTC.

This clonotype turned up a few times. The chain carries TRBV7-8 and TRBJ2-7, with 7 bases that match TRBD2. Germline CDR1 reads SGHVS; CDR2 reads FQNEAQ. The CDR3 covers 14 residues. The ends lost 3 bases at V and 3 bases at J; junction bases unmatched: 5. CDR3 amino acids: CASSFIGGSYEQYF. In DNA form, the CDR3 reads TGTGCCAGCAGCTTCATTGGCGGGAGCTACGAGCAGTACTTC.

The CDR3 is CASSGLNRGGNRELFF. CDR3 nucleotide sequence: TGTGCCAGCAGCGGACTGAACAGGGGAGGGAACCGGGAGCTGTTTTTT. The chain employs TRBV9 and TRBJ2-2; tentatively, D is TRBD1 or TRBD2 (7 bases each). V was trimmed by 3 bases and J by 9 bases, leaving 21 bases between them. This CDR3 region has 16 residues. The V gene's germline CDR1 is SGDLS and CDR2 YYNGEE.

V and J are TRBV5-6 and TRBJ2-2; either TRBD1 or TRBD2 may supply D (5 bases each). Germline V lookup: CDR1 SGHDT, CDR2 YYEEEE. This CDR3 has 13 residues. Trimming shortened V by 2 bases and J by 7 bases, and 9 bases separated the two germline ends. The CDR3 DNA follows: TGTGCCAGCAGCTTCGGGACGGTCGGGGAGCTGTTTTTT. It is translated as CASSFGTVGELFF.

The chain joins TRBV20-1 to TRBJ2-1; the match to TRBD2 covers 13 bases. The CDR3 loop spans 18 amino acids. V shed 3 bases, J shed 0 bases, and the junction held 8 bases outside the gene matches. Germline V gives CDR1 DFQATT, CDR2 SNEGSKA (reference sequence). The CDR3 coding sequence is TGCAGTGCTAGTGGACTAGCGGGAGTCAGGAGCTCCTACAATGAGCAGTTCTTC. It yields the protein CSASGLAGVRSSYNEQFF.

V usage is TRBV19 and J usage is TRBJ2-7, with D unresolved. Trimming removed 3 bases from V and 2 bases from J, with 11 bases in between. The CDR3 runs to 14 residues. Germline V CDR1 and CDR2: LNHDA, SQIVND (reference sequence). The CDR3 bases are TGTGCCAGTAGTATGAGAACACCTACCTACGAGCAGTACTTC. It encodes CASSMRTPTYEQYF.

This clonotype was seen just once. The CDR3 DNA reads TGTGCCAGCAGTTGGACTAGCCAAATTGAGTCGCAGTATTTT. Translation: CASSWTSQIESQYF. V gene TRBV6-2 or TRBV6-3 combines with J gene TRBJ2-3, with 8 bases that match TRBD2. The CDR3 is 14 amino acids. CDR1 MNHEY and CDR2 SVGEGT come from the germline V gene. With V trimmed by 4 bases and J by 10 bases, 10 bases remained unmatched.